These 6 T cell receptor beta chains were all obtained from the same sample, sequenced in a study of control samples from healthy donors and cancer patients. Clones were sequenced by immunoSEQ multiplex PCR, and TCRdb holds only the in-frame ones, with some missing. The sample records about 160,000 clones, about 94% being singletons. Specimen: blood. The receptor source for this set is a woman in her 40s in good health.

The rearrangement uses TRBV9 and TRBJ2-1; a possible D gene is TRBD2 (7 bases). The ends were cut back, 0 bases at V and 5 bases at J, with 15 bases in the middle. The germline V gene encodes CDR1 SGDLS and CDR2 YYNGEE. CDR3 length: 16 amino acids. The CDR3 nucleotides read TGTGCCAGCAGCGTAGAGGGGGGAGGGGACCACAATGAGCAGTTCTTC. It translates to CASSVEGGGDHNEQFF.

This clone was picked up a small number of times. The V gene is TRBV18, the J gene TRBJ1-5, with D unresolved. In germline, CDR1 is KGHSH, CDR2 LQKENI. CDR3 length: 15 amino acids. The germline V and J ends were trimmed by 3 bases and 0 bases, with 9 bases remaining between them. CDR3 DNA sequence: TGTGCCAGCTCACCCTCAGGAGTTAGCAATCAGCCCCAGCATTTT. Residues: CASSPSGVSNQPQHF.

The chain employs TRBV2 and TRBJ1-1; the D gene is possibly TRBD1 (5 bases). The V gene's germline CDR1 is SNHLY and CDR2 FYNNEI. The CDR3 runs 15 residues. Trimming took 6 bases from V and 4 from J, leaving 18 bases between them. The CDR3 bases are TGTGCCAGCAGCTGGAGGGGTGCTCGGAGCACTGAAGCTTTCTTT. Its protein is CASSWRGARSTEAFF.

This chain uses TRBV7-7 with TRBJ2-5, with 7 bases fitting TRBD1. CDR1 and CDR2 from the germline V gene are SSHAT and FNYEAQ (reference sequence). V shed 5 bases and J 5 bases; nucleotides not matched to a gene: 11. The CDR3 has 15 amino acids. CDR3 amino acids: CASSPRQGDRETQYF. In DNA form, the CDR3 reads TGTGCCAGCAGCCCGCGCCAGGGGGATCGGGAGACCCAGTACTTC.

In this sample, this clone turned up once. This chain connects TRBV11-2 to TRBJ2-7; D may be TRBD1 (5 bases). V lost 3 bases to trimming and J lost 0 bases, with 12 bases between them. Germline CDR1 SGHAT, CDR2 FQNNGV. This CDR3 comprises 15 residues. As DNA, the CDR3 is TGTGCCAGCAGCTTTTACCAGGGTGACTCCTACGAGCAGTACTTC. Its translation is CASSFYQGDSYEQYF.

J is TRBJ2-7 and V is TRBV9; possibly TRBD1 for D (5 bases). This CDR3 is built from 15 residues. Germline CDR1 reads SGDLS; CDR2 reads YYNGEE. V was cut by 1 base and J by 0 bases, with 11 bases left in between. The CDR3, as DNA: TGTGCCAGCAGCGTACAAGGGGAACCCTCCTACGAGCAGTACTTC. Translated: CASSVQGEPSYEQYF.